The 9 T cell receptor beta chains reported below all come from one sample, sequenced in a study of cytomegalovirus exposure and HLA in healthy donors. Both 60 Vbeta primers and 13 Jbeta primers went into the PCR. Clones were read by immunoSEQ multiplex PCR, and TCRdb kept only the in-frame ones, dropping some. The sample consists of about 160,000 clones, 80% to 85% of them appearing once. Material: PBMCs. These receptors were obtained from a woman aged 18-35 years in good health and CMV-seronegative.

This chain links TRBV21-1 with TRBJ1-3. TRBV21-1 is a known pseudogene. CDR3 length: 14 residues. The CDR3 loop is CASSVRSIGNTIYF. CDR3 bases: TGTGCCAGCAGCGTAAGAAGCATTGGAAACACCATATATTTT.

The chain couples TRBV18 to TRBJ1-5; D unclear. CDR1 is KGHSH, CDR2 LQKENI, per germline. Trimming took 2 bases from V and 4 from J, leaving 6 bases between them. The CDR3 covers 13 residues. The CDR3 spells CASSPSSNQPQHF. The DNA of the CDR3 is TGTGCCAGCTCACCAAGCTCGAATCAGCCCCAGCATTTT.

CDR3 coding DNA: TGTGCCAGCAGCCAAGAGTGGACAGGGAGGCGTTCACCCCTCCACTTT. It encodes CASSQEWTGRRSPLHF. The chain uses TRBV4-2 and TRBJ1-6, with 8 bases fitting TRBD1. There are 16 residues in the CDR3. Losses at the gene ends were 0 bases for V and 9 bases for J; bases not matched to a gene: 7. Germline V CDR1 and CDR2: LGHNA, YNFKEQ.

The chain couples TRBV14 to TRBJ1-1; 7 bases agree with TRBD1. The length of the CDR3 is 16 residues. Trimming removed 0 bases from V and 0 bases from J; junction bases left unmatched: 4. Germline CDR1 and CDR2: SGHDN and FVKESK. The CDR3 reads CASSQDWGQMNTEAFF. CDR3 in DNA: TGTGCCAGCAGCCAAGATTGGGGACAGATGAACACTGAAGCTTTCTTT.

This chain's CDR3 is CASSMTTSGRYNEQFF. The CDR3 region has the DNA TGTGCCAGTAGTATGACGACTAGCGGGCGCTACAATGAGCAGTTCTTC. The chain has TRBV19 and TRBJ2-1; 10 nucleotides line up with TRBD2. Trimming took 3 bases from V and 3 from J; bases not matched to a gene: 5. This CDR3 is built from 16 residues. Germline loops: CDR1 LNHDA, CDR2 SQIVND (reference sequence).

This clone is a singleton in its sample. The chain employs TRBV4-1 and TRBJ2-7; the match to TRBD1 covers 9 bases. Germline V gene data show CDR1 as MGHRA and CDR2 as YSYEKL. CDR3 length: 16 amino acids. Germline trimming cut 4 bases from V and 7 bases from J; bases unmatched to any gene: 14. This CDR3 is CASSLNPGTGMSEQYF. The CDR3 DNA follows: TGCGCCAGCAGCCTTAACCCCGGGACAGGGATGAGTGAGCAGTACTTC.

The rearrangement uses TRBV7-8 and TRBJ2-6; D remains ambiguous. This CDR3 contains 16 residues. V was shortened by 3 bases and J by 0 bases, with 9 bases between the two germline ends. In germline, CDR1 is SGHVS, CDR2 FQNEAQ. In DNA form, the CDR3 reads TGTGCCAGCAGCTTCCCCGGGTTCTCTGGGGCCAACGTCCTGACTTTC. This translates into CASSFPGFSGANVLTF.

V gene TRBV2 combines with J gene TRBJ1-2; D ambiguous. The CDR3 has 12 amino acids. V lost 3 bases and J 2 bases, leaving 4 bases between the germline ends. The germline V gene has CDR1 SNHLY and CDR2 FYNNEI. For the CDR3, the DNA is TGTGCCAGCAGTGACGGGAACTATGGCTACACCTTC. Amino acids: CASSDGNYGYTF.

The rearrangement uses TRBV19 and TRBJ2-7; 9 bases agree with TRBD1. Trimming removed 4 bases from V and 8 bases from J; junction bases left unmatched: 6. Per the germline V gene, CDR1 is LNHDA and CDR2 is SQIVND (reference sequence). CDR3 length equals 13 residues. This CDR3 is CASSNRDRAKQYF. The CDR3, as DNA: TGTGCCAGTAGTAACCGGGACAGGGCTAAGCAGTACTTC.